This TCR beta chain was identified in a study of human T cells and chemical hapten exposure. Study-level background: Minor volume differences among pooled libraries chiefly drove per-sample TCR yield variation. Study-wide points: Correlating positively with patch test score were the PT1 expanded TCR counts.

This clonotype was found a few times. Antigen unknown. V was cut by 8 bases and J by 3 bases, with 15 bases left in between. This CDR3 contains 13 residues. Germline loops: CDR1 DFQATT, CDR2 SNEGSKA (reference sequence). The time point: pre-sensitization, week 0. The treatment denotes: therapeutic diphenylcyclopropenone sensitization with weekly scalp DPC. The study extracted total RNA from unfractionated whole blood. Authors' processing steps: Sample-level TCR yields exhibited a median of approximately 88,000, with a range of roughly 20,000 to 700,000. TCRdb redid the calling of the RACE reads with MiXCR, one entry per CDR3 protein. The V and J calls and clone size are TCRdb's, not the authors'. The data hold 100,000 to 150,000 distinct CDR3 sequences, with about 13% observed a single time.

This sequence joins TRBV20-1 and TRBJ2-3; tentatively, D is TRBD2 (7 bases). Sequences were derived from whole blood, sampled in connection with sensitization to the hapten diphenylcyclopropenone (DPC). The receptor comes from a woman between 18 and 29 years old with alopecia areata. Some clones in this sample may be carry-over from other donors' samples. CDR3 coding DNA: TGCAGTTCGTACGGGGGGCCTACAGATACGCAGTATTTT. Residues: CSSYGGPTDTQYF.